This T cell receptor beta chain originates from a study of lymphopenia after photon versus proton radiotherapy. Clones were read by immunoSEQ multiplex PCR, and TCRdb kept only the in-frame ones, dropping some. The sample has around 29,000 clones, 87% seen once. The CDR3 totals 14 residues. Looked up from germline, CDR1 is SQVTM and CDR2 is ANQGSEA. With V trimmed by 0 bases and J by 1 base, 2 bases remained unmatched. The sample was peripheral blood, taken from a patient treated with proton-based radiotherapy. The clonotype was recovered from a woman aged 55-75 years with cholangiocarcinoma. Some clones in this sample may be carry-over from other donors' samples. The rearrangement links TRBV29-1 to TRBJ1-1, with 7 nucleotides matching TRBD1. CDR3 coding DNA: TGCAGCGTTGAAGAGCCAGGGGGGAACACTGAAGCTTTCTTT. Amino acids: CSVEEPGGNTEAFF.